The text below deals with one T cell receptor beta chain. This entry is derived from a study of blood T cell repertoires in COVID-19. Study-level background: Acute-phase and convalescent COVID-19 samples originated in the United States, Italy and Spain. In each case, the material was cDNA or gDNA derived from T cells, B-cell-depleted T cells, or PBMCs.

Authors' processing steps: Estimates of nucleated cell counts were drawn from the amplification of reference gene primers. TCRdb keeps only in-frame clones here, not all; method: immunoSEQ multiplex PCR. V and J calls and clone size are given by that table; D and trimming were obtained from the DNA. The sample has roughly 30,000 clones; roughly 80% are singletons. Germline V gene data show CDR1 as MNHEY and CDR2 as SVGAGI. V shed 6 bases and J shed 3 bases, with 17 bases lying between them. This CDR3 is built from 15 residues. This sequence was found in a man aged 70 or older with acute or convalescent COVID-19. Sequencing input: peripheral blood. This chain joins TRBV6-5 and TRBJ1-2; the D is unclear. This CDR3 is CASSPLPGEDYGYTF. The CDR3 DNA follows: TGTGCCAGCAGCCCCCTTCCCGGAGAGGACTATGGCTACACCTTC.